Below are 24 T cell receptor beta chains sequenced from a single sample in a study of T cells in Graves' hyperthyroidism and ophthalmopathy. TCR beta CDR3 regions were amplified from RNA. The TCR CDR3 was amplified in a first-round RT-PCR using the HTBI primer set. One entry per CDR3 protein, called by TCRdb with MiXCR from the multiplex PCR reads. The table lists about 600,000 distinct CDR3 sequences, more than 13% of them singletons. Sequencing was carried out using blood. These receptors were collected from a woman aged 18 to 35 with Graves' ophthalmopathy.

Ten or more counts support this clonotype. V and J are TRBV7-8 and TRBJ2-3; D remains unclear. There are 15 residues in the CDR3. Per germline, CDR1 SGHVS and CDR2 FQNEAQ. V lost 7 bases to trimming and J lost 6 bases, with 20 bases between them. The CDR3 nucleotides read TGTGCCAGCACCCCCCATCGATTGAGCATGGATACGCAGTATTTT. Translating gives CASTPHRLSMDTQYF.

This clonotype was seen many times. The V gene is TRBV11-2, the J gene TRBJ2-1, with 14 bases matching TRBD2. CDR1 is SGHAT and CDR2 is FQNNGV in the germline V gene. After removal of 4 bases from V and 3 bases from J, the junction contained 5 bases not matched to a gene. There are 17 residues in the CDR3. The CDR3 sequence is CASSSGTSGSYYNEQFF. CDR3 DNA: TGTGCCAGCAGCTCGGGGACTAGCGGGAGTTACTACAATGAGCAGTTCTTC.

Comment on this clonotype: A junction boundary mismatches the germline segment, possibly from a read error. The chain is built from TRBV2 and TRBJ1-1; the match to TRBD1 covers 8 bases. CDR3 size: 15 residues. Per the germline V gene, CDR1 is SNHLY and CDR2 is FYNNEI. CDR3 loop: CASSGQGRKNTEALF. CDR3 DNA sequence: TGTGCCAGCAGCGGACAGGGTCGGAAAAACACTGAAGCTCTCTTT.

The chain combines TRBV29-1 with TRBJ2-1, with 8 bases aligning to TRBD2. CDR3 length equals 14 residues. Germline lookup yields CDR1 SQVTM and CDR2 ANQGSEA. J was trimmed by 8 bases and V by 4 bases; bases with no gene match: 10. The CDR3 nucleotides are TGCAGCGTTGGGGTGTGGGAGCGGGAGTATGAGCAGTTCTTC. It yields the protein CSVGVWEREYEQFF.

The CDR3: CASRKARTGGQNTEAFF. For the CDR3, the DNA is TGTGCCAGCAGAAAAGCAAGGACAGGGGGACAGAACACTGAAGCTTTCTTT. The rearrangement uses TRBV27 and TRBJ1-1, with 10 bases matching TRBD1. Germline CDR1 and CDR2: MNHEY and SMNVEV (reference sequence). The CDR3 is 17 residues long. The V segment lost 6 bases and the J segment 1 base; nucleotides outside the gene matches: 11.

This clonotype was recorded many times. This chain connects TRBV6-6 to TRBJ1-5, with D possibly TRBD1 on 5 matching bases. V was cut by 0 bases and J by 5 bases, with 11 bases left in between. The CDR3 extends over 15 amino acids. Germline V gene data show CDR1 as MNHNY and CDR2 as SVGAGI (reference sequence). This chain's CDR3 is CASSYSSTGDQPQHF. The CDR3 DNA reads TGTGCCAGCAGTTACTCGAGCACGGGGGATCAGCCCCAGCATTTT.

This clonotype was found many times. V gene TRBV29-1 combines with J gene TRBJ2-7; possible D gene TRBD2, 5 bases. The germline V gene encodes CDR1 SQVTM and CDR2 ANQGSEA. The CDR3 spans 13 residues. The V gene lost 1 base and the J gene lost 5 bases, with 12 bases spanning the gap. This CDR3 is CSVEGPRRNEQYF. The CDR3 nucleotides read TGCAGCGTTGAAGGTCCCAGGAGGAACGAGCAGTACTTC.

The gene calls are TRBV4-1 and TRBJ1-2, with D possibly being TRBD1 (6 bases). The V gene lost 1 base and the J gene lost 8 bases, with 23 bases spanning the gap. The CDR3 is 17 residues long. Germline CDR1 and CDR2: MGHRA and YSYEKL. CDR3 loop: CASSQVSEAGAVRGYTF. CDR3 bases: TGCGCCAGCAGCCAAGTTTCGGAGGCGGGGGCCGTTCGGGGCTACACCTTC.

This clonotype has at least ten counts. The J gene is TRBJ2-3, the V gene TRBV27, with 13 nucleotides matching TRBD2. V lost 4 bases, J lost 2 bases, and 3 bases stayed unmatched. Germline values: CDR1 MNHEY, CDR2 SMNVEV (reference sequence). The CDR3 length is 16 residues. The CDR3 bases are TGTGCCAGCAGTTACGGACTAGCGGGAGTCACAGATACGCAGTATTTT. Protein: CASSYGLAGVTDTQYF.

This clonotype was counted many times. The rearrangement uses TRBV7-9 and TRBJ2-1, with D possibly matching TRBD2 (5 bases). Germline V gene sequence: CDR1 SEHNR, CDR2 FQNEAQ (reference sequence). V lost 5 bases and J 7 bases, leaving 9 bases between the germline ends. CDR3 length equals 12 residues. CDR3 sequence (DNA): TGTGCCAGCAGCGTCGAGCGGAATGAGCAGTTCTTC. The encoded protein is CASSVERNEQFF.

This clonotype was counted a few times. The rearrangement uses TRBV14 and TRBJ2-3; unclear D gene. CDR1 is SGHDN and CDR2 is FVKESK in the germline V gene. This CDR3 spans 14 amino acids. With 2 bases removed from V and 3 bases from J, the gap between germline ends came to 9 bases. The CDR3 sequence: CASSQSDPTDTQYF. CDR3 coding DNA: TGTGCCAGCAGCCAATCGGACCCAACAGATACGCAGTATTTT.

This clonotype was detected ten times or more. The chain carries TRBV20-1 and TRBJ2-3, with 12 bases identical to TRBD2. In germline, CDR1 is DFQATT, CDR2 SNEGSKA (reference sequence). V lost 3 bases, J lost 3 bases, and 10 bases stayed unmatched. There are 17 residues in the CDR3. CDR3 region: CSAREASGRAGTDTQYF. The CDR3 coding sequence is TGCAGTGCTAGGGAGGCTAGCGGGAGGGCCGGGACAGATACGCAGTATTTT.

V is TRBV20-1 and J is TRBJ2-7; 10 positions match TRBD1. This CDR3 spans 14 amino acids. J gave up 4 bases and V 3 bases, and 6 bases lay outside the gene matches. Looked up from germline, CDR1 is DFQATT and CDR2 is SNEGSKA (reference sequence). In DNA, the CDR3 is TGCAGTGCTAGGAGGGACAGGGGTCTTTACGAGCAGTACTTC. Residues: CSARRDRGLYEQYF.

This clonotype was counted at least ten times. The chain couples TRBV2 to TRBJ2-7, with 10 bases lining up with TRBD2. The CDR3 spans 15 residues. Germline CDR1 is SNHLY and CDR2 is FYNNEI. The V and J ends lost 3 bases and 5 bases, in that order; junction bases with no gene match: 7. The chain's CDR3 is CASSERAGGGHEQYF. Written as DNA, the CDR3 is TGTGCCAGCAGTGAGAGAGCGGGAGGGGGCCACGAGCAGTACTTC. The complete variable domain, with remaining parts taken from reference TRBV2 and TRBJ2-7, reads EPEVTQTPSHQVTQMGQEVILRCVPISNHLYFYWYRQILGQKVEFLVSFYNNEISEKSEIFDDQFSVERPDGSNFTLKIRSTKLEDSAMYFCASSERAGGGHEQYFGPGTRLTVT.

This clonotype was seen at least ten times. In DNA form, the CDR3 reads TGTGCCAGCAGCTTAGATGCAGCCACCTACAATGAGCAGTTCTTC. Translating it yields CASSLDAATYNEQFF. This sequence joins TRBV11-3 and TRBJ2-1; D not resolved. The CDR3 consists of 15 residues. The V gene's germline CDR1 is SGHNT and CDR2 YENEEA. Trimming stripped 0 bases from V and 2 bases from J, with 8 bases between. Full variable domain (outside the CDR3, taken from reference TRBV11-3 and TRBJ2-1): EAGVVQSPRYKIIEKKQPVAFWCNPISGHNTLYWYLQNLGQGPELLIRYENEEAVDDSQLPKDRFSAERLKGVDSTLKIQPAELGDSAVYLCASSLDAATYNEQFFGPGTRLTVL.

This clonotype appeared a few times. This rearrangement joins TRBV5-1 to TRBJ1-6, with a weak D call TRBD1 (5 bases). The CDR3 is made up of 16 amino acids. Between the trimmed V and J ends, which lost 5 bases and 7 bases, there was a span of 19 bases. CDR1 SGHRS and CDR2 YFSETQ come from the germline V gene. CDR3 residues: CASRSGWGPLNSPLHF. CDR3 nucleotides: TGCGCCAGCAGATCAGGGTGGGGACCTCTGAATTCACCCCTCCACTTT.

Only a few counts were recorded for this clonotype. V and J are TRBV7-9 and TRBJ1-2; tentative D call: TRBD1 (5 bases). CDR3 size: 14 residues. V lost 3 bases, J lost 7 bases, and 15 bases lay in between. In germline, CDR1 is SEHNR, CDR2 FQNEAQ (reference sequence). CDR3 coding DNA: TGTGCCAGCAGCTTGGGAACAGGACGGCGTGGCTACACCTTC. Its protein is CASSLGTGRRGYTF. Full variable domain (remainder filled in from reference TRBV7-9 and TRBJ1-2): DTGVSQNPRHKITKRGQNVTFRCDPISEHNRLYWYRQTLGQGPEFLTYFQNEAQLEKSRLLSDRFSAERPKGSFSTLEIQRTEQGDSAMYLCASSLGTGRRGYTFGSGTRLTVV.

This clonotype was observed many times. The V and J genes are TRBV4-1 and TRBJ1-1; D is undetermined. The CDR3 extends over 13 amino acids. Germline V gives CDR1 MGHRA, CDR2 YSYEKL. V was shortened by 0 bases and J by 5 bases, with 7 bases between the two germline ends. For the CDR3, the DNA is TGCGCCAGCAGCCAAGACCACGAGACTGAAGCTTTCTTT. Translation gives CASSQDHETEAFF.

This clonotype was counted many times. The CDR3 bases are TGTGCCAGCAGGGCGGGACAGGGTTCACAAGAGACCCAGTACTTC. Its translation is CASRAGQGSQETQYF. The rearrangement links TRBV27 to TRBJ2-5; the match to TRBD1 covers 9 bases. This CDR3 is built from 15 residues. The germline CDR1 and CDR2 sequences are MNHEY and SMNVEV (reference sequence). V trimming: 6 bases; J trimming: 2 bases; junction bases outside the gene matches: 7.

Comment on this clonotype: One end of the junction varies from germline; a read error may be responsible. This sequence joins TRBV27 and TRBJ1-2; no clear D. The CDR3 spans 15 residues. The germline V gene encodes CDR1 MNHEY and CDR2 SMNVEV (reference sequence). This CDR3 reads CAGSSRREGPHGYTF. Written as DNA, the CDR3 is TGTGCCGGCAGTTCGCGAAGGGAAGGGCCTCATGGCTACACCTTC.

The chain links TRBV9 to TRBJ2-5; TRBD2 matches 12 bases. Germline V gene sequence: CDR1 SGDLS, CDR2 YYNGEE. The V and J ends lost 0 bases and 5 bases, in that order; junction bases with no gene match: 2. CDR3 length: 15 amino acids. CDR3 residues: CASSVALAGGETQYF. The CDR3 nucleotides read TGTGCCAGCAGCGTAGCCCTAGCGGGGGGGGAGACCCAGTACTTC.

The J gene is TRBJ1-2, the V gene TRBV12-3 or TRBV12-4; D may be TRBD1 (5 bases). There are 18 residues in the CDR3. Trimming removed 5 bases from V and 1 base from J, with 23 bases in between. CDR3 in amino acids: CASSPTGDFRTLNYGYTF. CDR3 nucleotides: TGTGCCAGCAGTCCAACGGGGGACTTTCGCACCCTTAACTATGGCTACACCTTC.

This clonotype occurred many times. The chain couples TRBV12-3 or TRBV12-4 to TRBJ2-3; 7 nucleotides align to TRBD1. V lost 6 bases and J lost 10; bases outside the gene matches: 7. CDR3 length: 12 residues. The CDR3 DNA is TGTGCCAGCAGGCAGGGGGATACGGCGCAGTATTTT. Translated: CASRQGDTAQYF.

This clonotype was seen more than once but under ten times. V usage is TRBV29-1 and J usage is TRBJ2-7, with no clear D. Trimming shortened V by 4 bases and J by 1 base, and 8 bases separated the two germline ends. Germline values: CDR1 SQVTM, CDR2 ANQGSEA. CDR3 length: 12 amino acids. The DNA of the CDR3 is TGCAGCGTTGTATATGGTTCCTACGAGCAGTACTTC. Translating gives CSVVYGSYEQYF.